This TCR beta chain emerged from a study of cytomegalovirus exposure and HLA in healthy donors. V lost 2 bases to trimming and J lost 0 bases, with 9 bases between them. This CDR3 spans 14 amino acids. The germline gives CDR1 SGHKS, CDR2 YYEKEE (reference sequence). The data were produced by immunoSEQ multiplex PCR, yet TCRdb's version contains in-frame clones alone and is incomplete. The sample contains around 70,000 clones, 94% of which appear only once. Specimen: PBMCs. The source is a man aged 18 to 30 in good health and CMV-seropositive. The J gene is TRBJ2-7, the V gene TRBV5-5, with no clear D. Here the CDR3 DNA reads TGTGCCAGCAGCTTAATCCACACCTCCTACGAGCAGTACTTC. Its translation: CASSLIHTSYEQYF.